These T cell receptor beta chains were read from a single sample in a study of cytomegalovirus exposure and HLA in healthy donors. Data came from immunoSEQ multiplex PCR; TCRdb stores just in-frame clones and leaves some out. This table holds about 150,000 clones, roughly 63% found once. Sequencing was done on a sample of PBMCs. These receptors all stem from a woman aged 55-69 years in good health and CMV-seropositive. Each CDR3 is given with its conserved first and last residue. A D gene is named only where the DNA matches it firmly. A clone size is listed for some rows: how often the clone was seen (once, few, many), or a class if it is expanded.

d_call	clone_size	v_call	j_call	cdr3_nt	cdr3_aa
TRBD2	NA	TRBV5-4	TRBJ2-3	TGTGCCAGCAGCTTCCTTAGCGGGGACACAGATACGCAGTATTTT	CASSFLSGDTDTQYF
TRBD2	few	TRBV9	TRBJ2-5	TGTGCCAGCAGCCCTGGACTAGCGGATTACCAAGAGACCCAGTACTTC	CASSPGLADYQETQYF
TRBD1	NA	TRBV5-6	TRBJ2-7	TGTGCCAGCAGCCTCCGGGACAGCCTTACCTACGAGCAGTACTTC	CASSLRDSLTYEQYF
NA	NA	TRBV7-8	TRBJ1-1	TGTGCCAGCAGCTTCGTGGGGGCCACTGAAGCTTTCTTT	CASSFVGATEAFF
TRBD1	NA	TRBV27	TRBJ1-2	TGTGCCAGCAGTTGGACAGGGGAAAGTGGCTACACCTTC	CASSWTGESGYTF
NA	NA	TRBV18	TRBJ1-1	TGTGCCAGCTCACCTACGGTTCCGGGGACGGGAGACACTGAAGCTTTCTTT	CASSPTVPGTGDTEAFF
TRBD2	few	TRBV19	TRBJ2-1	TGTGCCAGTAGTATAGGGGGGACTAGCAGATACAATGAGCAGTTCTTC	CASSIGGTSRYNEQFF
TRBD1	few	TRBV28	TRBJ1-1	TGTGCCAGCAGTTCCGGGACAGGGGAGACCGAAGCTTTCTTT	CASSSGTGETEAFF
NA	NA	TRBV7-5	TRBJ1-1	TGTGCCAGCAGCTTATTAGGAGGAGGACCTGAAGCTTTCTTT	CASSLLGGGPEAFF
NA	NA	TRBV28	TRBJ1-2	TGTGCCAGCAGTTTAGGAGTGCGAGCCATCGGCTACACCTTC	CASSLGVRAIGYTF
NA	NA	TRBV5-1	TRBJ1-4	TGCGCCAGCAGCGGCGACAGTAATGAAAAACTGTTTTTT	CASSGDSNEKLFF
TRBD1	NA	TRBV5-4	TRBJ2-5	TGTGCCAGCAGTCCGGACAGGGGATTCGAGACCCAGTACTTC	CASSPDRGFETQYF
TRBD2	NA	TRBV5-4	TRBJ2-2	TGTGCCAGCAGCCCTATGACTAGCGGGACAGCCGGGGAGCTGTTTTTT	CASSPMTSGTAGELFF
NA	once	TRBV6-5	TRBJ2-2	TGTGCCAGCACGCCAGCGAACACCGGGGAGCTGTTTTTT	CASTPANTGELFF
NA	NA	TRBV13	TRBJ2-1	TGTGCCAGCAGTCCCGCCCCCATAGTAACCAATGAGCAGTTCTTC	CASSPAPIVTNEQFF
NA	NA	TRBV6-5	TRBJ2-4	TGTGCCAGCATGAGGGGGGGAGCCAAAAACATTCAGTACTTC	CASMRGGAKNIQYF
TRBD2	NA	TRBV2	TRBJ2-7	TGTGCCAGCAAAGTCCGTCGGGAGGGCCAAGAGCAGTACTTC	CASKVRREGQEQYF
TRBD2	few	TRBV10-3	TRBJ2-7	TGTGCCATCAGTGAGTCAGCTAGCGGGGTCTCCGAGCAGTACTTC	CAISESASGVSEQYF
TRBD1	few	TRBV6-1	TRBJ1-1	TGTGCCAGCAGTCGACAGGGGAACACTGAAGCTTTCTTT	CASSRQGNTEAFF
TRBD1	NA	TRBV11-2	TRBJ2-7	TGTGCCAGCCGGGGGGACAGGGCTGCCGAGCAGTACTTC	CASRGDRAAEQYF